This is a list of T cell receptor beta chains from one sample in a study of blood T cell repertoires in COVID-19. Method: immunoSEQ multiplex PCR; TCRdb's copy keeps in-frame clones and lacks some. The table records approximately 230,000 clones, 70% to 85% of them present only once. What was sequenced was peripheral blood. Receptors originate from a man aged 80 or over with acute or convalescent COVID-19. Both conserved end residues are part of each CDR3. D genes are given only for firm matches. Only part of the rows carry a size: once, few, many, or a class if the clone is expanded.

J: TRBJ2-1
size: .
length: 20
D: TRBD1
V: TRBV18
CDR3: CASSPRGTGPLSSSYNEQFF
DNA: TGTGCCAGCTCACCACGGGGGACAGGGCCCCTATCGAGCTCCTACAATGAGCAGTTCTTC

J: TRBJ1-5
size: .
length: 14
D: .
V: TRBV19
CDR3: CASSGLQGYQPQHF
DNA: TGTGCCAGTAGTGGGTTACAGGGATATCAGCCCCAGCATTTT

J: TRBJ2-7
size: once
length: 15
D: .
V: TRBV4-1
CDR3: CASSQAQGYTYEQYF
DNA: TGCGCCAGCAGCCAAGCCCAGGGGTATACCTACGAGCAGTACTTC

J: TRBJ1-2
size: .
length: 17
D: .
V: TRBV19
CDR3: CASSLRSPRAYSYGYTF
DNA: TGTGCCAGTAGCCTCCGATCACCCAGGGCCTATAGTTATGGCTACACCTTC

J: TRBJ1-2
size: .
length: 13
D: TRBD1
V: TRBV18
CDR3: CASSPDRNYGYTF
DNA: TGTGCCAGCTCACCGGACAGGAACTATGGCTACACCTTC

J: TRBJ2-3
size: .
length: 16
D: TRBD1
V: TRBV5-6
CDR3: CASSLALGQGTDTQYF
DNA: TGTGCCAGCAGCTTGGCCCTAGGACAGGGCACAGATACGCAGTATTTT

J: TRBJ1-1
size: .
length: 13
D: .
V: TRBV7-2
CDR3: CASSSGVNTEAFF
DNA: TGTGCCAGCAGCTCAGGGGTGAACACTGAAGCTTTCTTT

J: TRBJ2-7
size: .
length: 12
D: .
V: TRBV29-1
CDR3: CSVVGQGYEQYF
DNA: TGCAGCGTTGTAGGGCAGGGTTACGAGCAGTACTTC

J: TRBJ2-3
size: .
length: 14
D: TRBD2
V: TRBV28
CDR3: CASSLRGGTDTQYF
DNA: TGTGCCAGCAGTCTCCGGGGGGGCACAGATACGCAGTATTTT

J: TRBJ1-2
size: .
length: 14
D: TRBD1
V: TRBV24-1
CDR3: CATRGSTGNYGYTF
DNA: TGTGCCACCAGGGGTTCGACAGGGAACTATGGCTACACCTTC

J: TRBJ2-5
size: .
length: 15
D: TRBD1
V: TRBV7-9
CDR3: CASSSAGQGIETQYF
DNA: TGTGCCAGCAGCTCTGCGGGACAGGGGATAGAGACCCAGTACTTC

J: TRBJ2-1
size: .
length: 14
D: .
V: TRBV18
CDR3: CASSPQSSYNEQFF
DNA: TGTGCCAGCTCACCACAGAGCTCCTACAATGAGCAGTTCTTC

J: TRBJ1-4
size: .
length: 16
D: TRBD1
V: TRBV27
CDR3: CASSLSGTGINEKLFF
DNA: TGTGCCAGCAGTTTATCGGGGACAGGGATTAATGAAAAACTGTTTTTT

J: TRBJ2-2
size: .
length: 15
D: TRBD2
V: TRBV9
CDR3: CASTPGLAGVGELFF
DNA: TGTGCCAGCACCCCGGGACTAGCGGGGGTCGGGGAGCTGTTTTTT

J: TRBJ1-4
size: .
length: 16
D: .
V: TRBV4-2
CDR3: CASSPPGQMANEKLFF
DNA: TGTGCCAGCAGCCCCCCAGGACAGATGGCTAATGAAAAACTGTTTTTT

J: TRBJ1-6
size: few
length: 14
D: .
V: TRBV10-1
CDR3: CASSEYRDNSPLHF
DNA: TGCGCCAGCAGTGAGTACAGGGATAATTCACCCCTCCACTTT

J: TRBJ2-2
size: .
length: 15
D: .
V: TRBV6-5
CDR3: CASRQPGVITGELFF
DNA: TGTGCCAGCAGACAACCAGGGGTTATCACCGGGGAGCTGTTTTTT

J: TRBJ2-7
size: .
length: 14
D: TRBD1
V: TRBV3-1/TRBV3-2
CDR3: CASSPGQGGYEQYF
DNA: TGTGCCAGCAGCCCAGGACAGGGCGGTTACGAGCAGTACTTC

J: TRBJ2-7
size: .
length: 12
D: .
V: TRBV7-9
CDR3: CASSLSGYEQYF
DNA: TGTGCCAGCAGCTTATCAGGCTACGAGCAGTACTTC

J: TRBJ2-6
size: .
length: 17
D: .
V: TRBV10-2
CDR3: CASCAGQPFSGANVLTF
DNA: TGCGCCAGCTGCGCGGGACAGCCCTTCTCTGGGGCCAACGTCCTGACTTTC

J: TRBJ2-7
size: .
length: 13
D: .
V: TRBV5-1
CDR3: CASSLAGRYEQYF
DNA: TGCGCCAGCAGCTTGGCCGGGAGATACGAGCAGTACTTC

J: TRBJ1-2
size: once
length: 16
D: .
V: TRBV6-4
CDR3: CASSPPYIPGDYGYTF
DNA: TGTGCCAGCAGTCCCCCTTATATCCCAGGGGACTATGGCTACACCTTC

J: TRBJ2-7
size: .
length: 13
D: .
V: TRBV21-1
CDR3: CASRINYFYEQYF
DNA: TGTGCCAGCAGAATTAATTACTTCTACGAGCAGTACTTC

J: TRBJ1-2
size: .
length: 15
D: .
V: TRBV5-1
CDR3: CASSLTRQSPYGYTF
DNA: TGCGCCAGCAGCTTAACCCGACAGAGCCCCTATGGCTACACCTTC

J: TRBJ1-2
size: .
length: 13
D: .
V: TRBV12-3/TRBV12-4
CDR3: CASSLAQNYGYTF
DNA: TGTGCCAGCAGTTTAGCACAGAACTATGGCTACACCTTC

J: TRBJ1-2
size: .
length: 15
D: TRBD1
V: TRBV4-1
CDR3: CASSLSTGDSGGYTF
DNA: TGCGCCAGCAGCCTATCGACAGGGGATTCGGGTGGCTACACCTTC

J: TRBJ2-7
size: .
length: 16
D: TRBD1
V: TRBV6-6
CDR3: CASSPLGQGISYEQYF
DNA: TGTGCCAGCAGTCCCCTCGGACAGGGGATCTCCTACGAGCAGTACTTC

J: TRBJ1-2
size: .
length: 14
D: TRBD1
V: TRBV6-5
CDR3: CASSIVGGDYGYTF
DNA: TGTGCCAGCAGTATAGTAGGGGGCGACTATGGCTACACCTTC

J: TRBJ2-3
size: .
length: 13
D: .
V: TRBV5-1
CDR3: CASTATATDTQYF
DNA: TGCGCCAGCACCGCGACAGCAACAGATACGCAGTATTTT

J: TRBJ2-1
size: .
length: 17
D: TRBD2
V: TRBV7-2
CDR3: CASSLDGGSGRINEQFF
DNA: TGTGCCAGCAGCTTAGACGGAGGTAGCGGGAGAATCAATGAGCAGTTCTTC

J: TRBJ1-2
size: .
length: 15
D: TRBD1
V: TRBV15
CDR3: CATSRDLQGADGYTF
DNA: TGTGCCACCAGCAGAGATTTACAGGGGGCGGATGGCTACACCTTC

J: TRBJ2-7
size: .
length: 13
D: .
V: TRBV5-1
CDR3: CASSPSGTYEQYF
DNA: TGCGCCAGCAGCCCAAGTGGTACTTACGAGCAGTACTTC

J: TRBJ2-3
size: .
length: 15
D: TRBD2
V: TRBV6-4
CDR3: CASSGLAGGGDTQYF
DNA: TGTGCCAGCAGTGGACTAGCGGGAGGAGGAGATACGCAGTATTTT

J: TRBJ2-1
size: .
length: 14
D: .
V: TRBV7-8
CDR3: CASSPQRSYNEQFF
DNA: TGTGCCAGCAGCCCCCAACGGTCCTACAATGAGCAGTTCTTC

J: TRBJ2-1
size: .
length: 16
D: TRBD1
V: TRBV12-5
CDR3: CASGSSGQSSYNEQFF
DNA: TGTGCTAGTGGTTCCTCGGGACAGAGCTCCTACAATGAGCAGTTCTTC

J: TRBJ2-7
size: .
length: 15
D: TRBD2
V: TRBV18
CDR3: CASSQTSGGSYEQYF
DNA: TGTGCCAGCTCACAGACTAGCGGGGGTTCCTACGAGCAGTACTTC

J: TRBJ1-6
size: once
length: 16
D: TRBD1
V: TRBV5-8
CDR3: CASRPGGSSYNSPLHF
DNA: TGTGCCAGCCGGCCAGGGGGAAGCTCCTATAATTCACCCCTCCACTTT

J: TRBJ1-3
size: .
length: 15
D: .
V: TRBV5-6
CDR3: CASSLYQGLRNTIYF
DNA: TGTGCCAGCAGCTTGTACCAGGGCTTAAGAAACACCATATATTTT

J: TRBJ2-7
size: .
length: 15
D: TRBD1
V: TRBV9
CDR3: CASSVGDRGTYEQYF
DNA: TGTGCCAGCAGCGTAGGGGACAGGGGGACCTACGAGCAGTACTTC

J: TRBJ1-3
size: .
length: 15
D: TRBD1
V: TRBV18
CDR3: CASSGGTGPGNTIYF
DNA: TGTGCCAGCTCAGGAGGGACAGGGCCTGGAAACACCATATATTTT

J: TRBJ2-3
size: .
length: 14
D: TRBD1
V: TRBV5-1
CDR3: CASSYQGAVDTQYF
DNA: TGCGCCAGCAGCTACCAGGGGGCAGTAGATACGCAGTATTTT

J: TRBJ1-2
size: .
length: 14
D: TRBD1
V: TRBV7-2
CDR3: CASSPRQGLGGYTF
DNA: TGTGCCAGCAGCCCCCGACAGGGTCTGGGGGGCTACACCTTC

J: TRBJ2-7
size: .
length: 18
D: TRBD2
V: TRBV4-2
CDR3: CASSQDVWTSGNTYEQYF
DNA: TGTGCCAGCAGCCAAGATGTTTGGACTAGCGGGAACACCTACGAGCAGTACTTC

J: TRBJ2-1
size: .
length: 14
D: TRBD1
V: TRBV5-1
CDR3: CASSSGTDLNEQFF
DNA: TGCGCCAGCAGCTCCGGGACAGACCTCAATGAGCAGTTCTTC

J: TRBJ2-3
size: .
length: 14
D: .
V: TRBV5-5
CDR3: CASSLQGTTDTQYF
DNA: TGTGCCAGCAGCTTGCAGGGGACCACAGATACGCAGTATTTT

J: TRBJ2-7
size: .
length: 15
D: .
V: TRBV25-1
CDR3: CASSVWSGASYEQYF
DNA: TGTGCCAGCAGTGTCTGGAGCGGAGCCTCCTACGAGCAGTACTTC

J: TRBJ1-5
size: .
length: 17
D: TRBD1
V: TRBV5-6
CDR3: CASSSGRQGYSNQPQHF
DNA: TGTGCCAGCAGCTCCGGAAGACAGGGTTATAGCAATCAGCCCCAGCATTTT

J: TRBJ2-7
size: .
length: 15
D: TRBD1
V: TRBV19
CDR3: CASSIPGQGTYEQYF
DNA: TGTGCCAGTAGTATACCCGGACAGGGGACCTACGAGCAGTACTTC

J: TRBJ1-1
size: .
length: 14
D: .
V: TRBV5-1
CDR3: CASSFYGGNTEAFF
DNA: TGCGCCAGCAGCTTCTACGGGGGGAACACTGAAGCTTTCTTT

J: TRBJ2-7
size: .
length: 13
D: .
V: TRBV11-2
CDR3: CASSLDKARGQYF
DNA: TGTGCCAGCAGCTTAGACAAGGCCAGGGGGCAGTACTTC

J: TRBJ2-3
size: once
length: 15
D: .
V: TRBV9
CDR3: CASTTLGGRTDTQYF
DNA: TGTGCCAGCACCACACTAGGGGGACGCACAGATACGCAGTATTTT

J: TRBJ2-1
size: .
length: 15
D: TRBD2
V: TRBV7-7
CDR3: CASSLGGGPYNEQFF
DNA: TGTGCCAGCAGCTTGGGCGGGGGGCCCTACAATGAGCAGTTCTTC

J: TRBJ2-7
size: .
length: 15
D: TRBD1
V: TRBV3-1/TRBV3-2
CDR3: CASSPSTGANYEQYF
DNA: TGTGCCAGCAGCCCCTCTACAGGGGCGAACTACGAGCAGTACTTC

J: TRBJ2-1
size: .
length: 15
D: TRBD1
V: TRBV30
CDR3: CACQPRDRSYNEQFF
DNA: TGTGCCTGCCAACCTCGGGACAGGTCCTACAATGAGCAGTTCTTC

J: TRBJ1-5
size: .
length: 15
D: TRBD1
V: TRBV27
CDR3: CASSLSRGRDQPQHF
DNA: TGTGCCAGCAGTTTATCTAGGGGGCGGGATCAGCCCCAGCATTTT